Shown below are 20 T cell receptor beta chains from a single sample sequenced in a study of shared clonotypes between healthy human individuals. CD8 cells classed as naive were CD45RO-negative and positively selected for CCR7, excluding terminally differentiated effector memory CD45RA+ cells. Profiled with immunoSEQ multiplex PCR; TCRdb holds only in-frame clones, not every one. This sample yields nearly 2 million clones, of which just under 95% are seen a single time; 1.2% belongs to the top ten. The sample was naive CD8+ T cells sorted from blood. The receptors come from a man younger than 30 in good health.

The chain is built from TRBV4-1 and TRBJ2-5; 7 bases are shared with TRBD2. V dropped 3 bases and J dropped 5; count of bases not matched to a gene: 9. This CDR3 spans 15 amino acids. Germline loops: CDR1 MGHRA, CDR2 YSYEKL. The CDR3 loop reads CASSQHLAEGETQYF. The CDR3, as DNA: TGCGCCAGCAGCCAGCATCTAGCGGAGGGGGAGACCCAGTACTTC.

As to this clone: This CDR3 is also generated by other DNA sequences in the sample. The gene calls are TRBV27 and TRBJ2-1, with no clear D. Germline assignment: CDR1 MNHEY and CDR2 SMNVEV (reference sequence). V was pared by 5 bases and J by 8 bases, with 10 bases between. This CDR3 comprises 12 residues. In nucleotides, the CDR3 is TGTGCCAGCAGTGGGCTCGGCGATGAGCAGTTCTTC. It specifies CASSGLGDEQFF.

V usage is TRBV10-1 and J usage is TRBJ2-1; possible D gene TRBD1, 6 bases. V gave up 2 bases and J gave up 7 bases, with 12 bases separating them. The CDR3 spans 14 residues. The germline gives CDR1 WNHNN, CDR2 SYGVQD (reference sequence). The CDR3 loop is CASSERGSSNEQFF. The CDR3 coding sequence is TGCGCCAGCAGTGAGAGGGGGAGCTCTAATGAGCAGTTCTTC.

The V gene is TRBV11-2, the J gene TRBJ2-7; 11 bases are shared with TRBD2. The length of the CDR3 is 15 residues. Germline V gene lookup returns CDR1 SGHAT and CDR2 FQNNGV. V was pared by 3 bases and J by 2 bases, with 3 bases of the junction left unmatched. The CDR3 reads CASSFASGGPYEQYF. CDR3 bases: TGTGCCAGCAGCTTCGCTAGCGGGGGGCCCTACGAGCAGTACTTC.

J is TRBJ1-1 and V is TRBV4-1; possibly TRBD1 for D (5 bases). The V gene lost 1 base and the J gene lost 2 bases, with 14 bases spanning the gap. Germline-derived CDR1 and CDR2 are MGHRA and YSYEKL. The CDR3 has 16 amino acids. Here the CDR3 reads CASSQVVGLGNTEAFF. DNA of the CDR3: TGCGCCAGCAGCCAAGTGGTGGGGCTAGGAAACACTGAAGCTTTCTTT.

The chain uses TRBV2 and TRBJ2-1, with TRBD2 matching 10 bases. With V trimmed by 8 bases and J by 5 bases, 9 bases remained unmatched. CDR1 is SNHLY and CDR2 is FYNNEI in the germline V gene. This CDR3 is built from 15 residues. The CDR3 is CASLLSGGGDNEQFF. The CDR3 nucleotides read TGTGCCAGCCTCCTCAGCGGGGGGGGCGACAATGAGCAGTTCTTC. The entire variable domain, with the rest obtained from reference TRBV2 and TRBJ2-1, is as follows: EPEVTQTPSHQVTQMGQEVILRCVPISNHLYFYWYRQILGQKVEFLVSFYNNEISEKSEIFDDQFSVERPDGSNFTLKIRSTKLEDSAMYFCASLLSGGGDNEQFFGPGTRLTVL.

The J gene is TRBJ1-1, the V gene TRBV11-2, with 9 positions matching TRBD1. J gave up 8 bases and V 5 bases, and 6 bases lay outside the gene matches. CDR3 length: 13 amino acids. Germline CDR1 reads SGHAT; CDR2 reads FQNNGV. The CDR3 is CASSLQGAGEAFF. CDR3 DNA sequence: TGTGCCAGCAGCCTACAGGGGGCTGGGGAAGCTTTCTTT.

The J gene is TRBJ2-7, the V gene TRBV5-4; 8 bases align to TRBD1. CDR1 and CDR2 (germline): SGHNT, YYREEE (reference sequence). The CDR3 has 15 amino acids. V trimming: 4 bases; J trimming: 2 bases; junction bases outside the gene matches: 8. The CDR3 loop is CASSTGQGRAYEQYF. CDR3 coding DNA: TGTGCCAGCAGCACTGGACAGGGAAGGGCCTACGAGCAGTACTTC.

The chain is built from TRBV13 and TRBJ2-5; either TRBD1 or TRBD2 may supply D (6 bases each). The germline V gene has CDR1 PRHDT and CDR2 FYEKMQ (reference sequence). Trimming removed 3 bases from V and 5 bases from J, with 13 bases in between. The CDR3 contains 14 residues. The CDR3 loop reads CASSLWGAAETQYF. The CDR3 nucleotides read TGTGCCAGCAGCTTGTGGGGGGCGGCGGAGACCCAGTACTTC.

In DNA form, the CDR3 reads TGTGCCAGCGGCCTGGAGGAGCCTAGGCCGTCTTTCTTT. Residues: CASGLEEPRPSFF. V and J are TRBV6-1 and TRBJ1-1; no clear D gene. CDR3 size: 13 residues. Per germline, CDR1 MNHNS and CDR2 SASEGT. Deletions cut 8 bases from V and 12 bases from J, with 22 bases between.

The V gene is TRBV7-9, the J gene TRBJ1-3; TRBD1 is a possible D gene (5 bases). Trimming shortened V by 3 bases and J by 0 bases, and 15 bases separated the two germline ends. Per the germline V gene, CDR1 is SEHNR and CDR2 is FQNEAQ (reference sequence). This CDR3 comprises 17 residues. The chain's CDR3 is CASSFGAEDPSGNTIYF. Here the CDR3 DNA reads TGTGCCAGCAGCTTTGGGGCCGAAGACCCCTCTGGAAACACCATATATTTT.

This chain connects TRBV19 to TRBJ2-7; D unclear. The CDR3 loop spans 13 amino acids. The germline V gene has CDR1 LNHDA and CDR2 SQIVND (reference sequence). The germline V and J ends were trimmed by 5 bases and 3 bases, with 11 bases remaining between them. CDR3 in amino acids: CASSLRTGYEQYF. CDR3 DNA: TGTGCCAGTAGTCTCCGGACGGGCTACGAGCAGTACTTC.

Worth noting for this clone: Likely a read error: the CDR3 ends without its conserved phenylalanine or tryptophan. It is unclear where the CDR3 begins or ends on the DNA, so no DNA is shown, and the CDR3 is as TCRdb lists it. The chain uses TRBV27 and TRBJ1-5. Ends included, the CDR3 has 11 residues. CDR1 is MNHEY, CDR2 SMNVEV, per germline (reference sequence). The CDR3: CASSLLKGRLQ.

This clone was seen only once. The V call is TRBV2, the J call TRBJ2-7; 7 nucleotides line up with TRBD2. The CDR3 spans 14 residues. Germline V gene data show CDR1 as SNHLY and CDR2 as FYNNEI. The junction had 7 bases not matched to a gene; V was cut back by 1 base and J by 7 bases. The CDR3 reads CASSEGGGPNEQYF. CDR3 sequence (DNA): TGTGCCAGCAGTGAAGGGGGAGGGCCGAATGAGCAGTACTTC.

The V gene is TRBV29-1, the J gene TRBJ1-3, with TRBD1 matching over 7 bases. V gave up 6 bases and J gave up 0 bases; unmatched junction bases: 8. Germline V lookup: CDR1 SQVTM, CDR2 ANQGSEA. The CDR3 sequence is 15 residues long. The CDR3: CSVEQGLSSGNTIYF. CDR3 in DNA: TGCAGCGTGGAACAGGGGTTAAGCTCTGGAAACACCATATATTTT.

The chain has TRBV5-6 and TRBJ1-5; possible D gene TRBD1, 6 bases. CDR3 length: 16 amino acids. With 0 bases removed from V and 4 bases from J, the gap between germline ends came to 14 bases. The germline V gene has CDR1 SGHDT and CDR2 YYEEEE. The CDR3 DNA sequence: TGTGCCAGCAGCTTGGGTACCGGGACAACGAATCAGCCCCAGCATTTT. Protein sequence: CASSLGTGTTNQPQHF.

CDR3 loop: CASSLRTSGNTDTQYF. The CDR3 nucleotides are TGTGCCAGCAGCTTGAGGACTAGCGGGAACACAGATACGCAGTATTTT. This chain links TRBV11-2 with TRBJ2-3, with 12 bases identical to TRBD2. There are 16 residues in the CDR3. Looked up from germline, CDR1 is SGHAT and CDR2 is FQNNGV. Unmatched junction bases numbered 3, after V lost 3 bases and J lost 2 bases.

V gene TRBV6-1 combines with J gene TRBJ2-7, with D perhaps TRBD2 (7 bases). V lost 5 bases to trimming and J lost 3 bases, with 11 bases between them. The CDR3 loop spans 13 amino acids. CDR1 is MNHNS and CDR2 is SASEGT in the germline V gene. CDR3 protein: CASSPRGGYEQYF. The CDR3 coding sequence is TGTGCCAGCAGTCCTAGGGGGGGCTACGAGCAGTACTTC.

Written as DNA, the CDR3 is TGTGCCAGCAGCCCGCCAAGAGGCGAGGACACTGAAGCTTTCTTT. As protein: CASSPPRGEDTEAFF. The chain employs TRBV7-9 and TRBJ1-1; D not resolved. The germline CDR1 and CDR2 sequences are SEHNR and FQNEAQ (reference sequence). V shed 5 bases and J shed 3 bases, with 16 bases lying between them. CDR3 size: 15 residues.

This clone was counted once. The rearrangement links TRBV6-6 to TRBJ2-1; D is possibly TRBD1 or TRBD2 (6 bases each). V shed 0 bases and J shed 7 bases, with 13 bases lying between them. Germline values: CDR1 MNHNY, CDR2 SVGAGI (reference sequence). This CDR3 comprises 15 residues. CDR3 nucleotides: TGTGCCAGCAGTTACTCGTATCCGGGGGCGAATGAGCAGTTCTTC. Translating it yields CASSYSYPGANEQFF.